Here is one T cell receptor (beta chain) with its context. Measured with immunoSEQ multiplex PCR; TCRdb has only the in-frame clones, and not every one. The sample includes roughly 370,000 clones, 80% to 95% of them seen just once. These data come from a study of control samples from healthy donors and cancer patients. This CDR3 comprises 12 residues. With 3 bases removed from V and 7 bases from J, the gap between germline ends came to 8 bases. Looked up from germline, CDR1 is MNHEY and CDR2 is SMNVEV (reference sequence). The sequence came from a man aged 40-55 years with head and neck cancer. The chain couples TRBV27 to TRBJ2-3; TRBD2 might be the D (7 bases). The specimen sequenced was PBMCs. This CDR3 reads CASSLGGHTQYF. CDR3 nucleotide sequence: TGTGCCAGCAGTTTGGGGGGGCATACGCAGTATTTT.